This T cell receptor (beta chain) came from a study of molecular identifiers for immune sequencing clone quantification. CDR1 is MNHEY, CDR2 SMNVEV, per germline (reference sequence). This CDR3 contains 14 residues. Trimming took off 5 bases at V and 1 base at J, with 11 bases between the two ends. Findings and limits, study-wide: Jurkat TCR RNA spiked in from one cell reportedly remained identifiable amid about a million naive cells.

In this sample, this clonotype turned up a few times. The antigen remains undetermined. TCRdb reanalysed the PCR reads using MiXCR and keeps one entry per CDR3 protein. Counted here are about half a million distinct CDR3 sequences, roughly 24% occurring once; the ten biggest clones make up around 0.76%. This receptor was taken from a human donor in good health. Some libraries in this study had Jurkat cell RNA spiked in. The sequencing input was naive CD8+ T cells from blood, with Jurkat cell RNA spiked in. The subset: FACS-sorted CD8+CD4-CCR7+CD45RA+ naive T cells. The chain joins TRBV27 to TRBJ2-5, with D unclear. Here the CDR3 reads CASSNPDLQETQYF. In DNA, the CDR3 is TGTGCCAGCAGTAACCCGGACCTCCAAGAGACCCAGTACTTC.